The source of this T cell receptor beta chain is a study of OX40 agonist ivuxolimab in advanced cancers. Researchers took blood at baseline, on cycle 4 day 1, and on cycle 7 day 1. Repertoires were generated with immunoSEQ multiplex PCR, while TCRdb's copy carries only in-frame clones and drops some. The profile covers 25,000 to 35,000 clones, with more than 85% appearing a single time and roughly 15% taken by the ten largest. V was shortened by 2 bases and J by 8 bases, with 10 bases between the two germline ends. The CDR3 extends over 12 amino acids. This clonotype originated in an adult with an advanced solid tumor such as melanoma, head and neck, liver or kidney cancer. The sequenced sample was CD4+ or CD8+ T cells sorted from blood, obtained in a trial of the OX40 agonist ivuxolimab. The chain has TRBV5-3 and TRBJ1-2, with no clear D. TRBV5-3 is filed as an ORF, its function uncertain. CDR3 region: CARSFGLWGYTF. CDR3 bases: TGTGCCAGAAGCTTCGGTTTGTGGGGCTACACCTTC.